Presented here are 6 T cell receptor beta chains from one specimen sequenced in a study of blood T cell repertoires in COVID-19. TCRdb's copy holds only in-frame clones and misses some; the assay was immunoSEQ multiplex PCR. This sample has over 100,000 clones; more than 60% occur once, and the top ten carry around 1.8%. Material: peripheral blood. Receptors were obtained from a woman aged 65 to 85 with acute or convalescent COVID-19.

In nucleotides, the CDR3 is TGTGCCAGCACCCGGATCGGTGGCGGGGGGCGATATAATTCACCCCTCCACTTT. This sequence encodes CASTRIGGGGRYNSPLHF. The gene calls are TRBV11-2 and TRBJ1-6; tentative D call: TRBD1 (6 bases). The V gene's germline CDR1 is SGHAT and CDR2 FQNNGV. The CDR3 loop spans 18 amino acids. Trimming pared 7 bases from V and 4 bases from J, leaving 23 bases between. The complete variable domain, with remaining parts taken from reference TRBV11-2 and TRBJ1-6, reads EAGVAQSPRYKIIEKRQSVAFWCNPISGHATLYWYQQILGQGPKLLIQFQNNGVVDDSQLPKDRFSAERLKGVDSTLKIQPAKLEDSAVYLCASTRIGGGGRYNSPLHFGNGTRLTVT.

The chain recombines TRBV5-1 with TRBJ2-5; a possible D gene is TRBD2 (5 bases). The CDR3 consists of 14 residues. Germline CDR1 is SGHRS and CDR2 is YFSETQ. Trimming left V 0 bases short and J 2 bases short, with 8 bases between. The CDR3 DNA reads as TGCGCCAGCAGCTTGGGAGGGAATCAAGAGACCCAGTACTTC. This sequence encodes CASSLGGNQETQYF.

The chain joins TRBV29-1 to TRBJ2-7, with TRBD2 as a possible D gene (5 bases). CDR3 size: 12 residues. Trimming removed 7 bases from V and 3 bases from J, with 13 bases in between. CDR1 is SQVTM, CDR2 ANQGSEA, per germline. The CDR3 reads CSAAAEHYEQYF. Written as DNA, the CDR3 is TGCAGCGCGGCAGCGGAGCACTACGAGCAGTACTTC.

The J gene is TRBJ2-2, the V gene TRBV9; TRBD1 matches 9 bases. Germline lookup yields CDR1 SGDLS and CDR2 YYNGEE. Unmatched junction bases numbered 3, after V lost 3 bases and J lost 0 bases. The CDR3 is 16 residues long. The CDR3 DNA sequence: TGTGCCAGCAGCGACCGGGACAGGGCGAACACCGGGGAGCTGTTTTTT. The encoded protein is CASSDRDRANTGELFF.

This chain uses TRBV12-5 with TRBJ2-3; TRBD2 matches at 7 bases. The CDR3 has 15 amino acids. The V gene's germline CDR1 is LGHNT and CDR2 FRNRAP. V lost 9 bases to trimming and J lost 5 bases; unmatched junction nucleotides: 14. The CDR3 DNA sequence: TGTGCTAGCGCGTTTAGTTCCGGGGGGAGAGATACGCAGTATTTT. It specifies CASAFSSGGRDTQYF.

The chain links TRBV6-2 or TRBV6-3 to TRBJ2-7; no reliable D call. The CDR3 loop spans 12 amino acids. Germline-derived CDR1 and CDR2 are MNHEY and SVGEGT. V was clipped by 5 bases and J by 3 bases, with 8 bases between them. The CDR3: CASSAVGYEQYF. DNA of the CDR3: TGTGCCAGCAGTGCGGTTGGCTACGAGCAGTACTTC.